The sequence of this TCR beta chain was determined in a study of blood T cell repertoires in COVID-19. This table comes from immunoSEQ multiplex PCR, and its TCRdb copy is limited to in-frame clones, with some not included. The repertoire holds under 300,000 clones, with roughly nine tenths as singletons. Germline V gene sequence: CDR1 MDHEN, CDR2 SYDVKM. This CDR3 comprises 17 residues. V lost 5 bases and J lost 1; bases outside the gene matches: 9. The origin of this receptor is a man aged 60 to 69 with acute or convalescent COVID-19. The specimen sequenced was peripheral blood. The chain uses TRBV28 and TRBJ1-5; TRBD1 matches at 9 bases. This chain's CDR3 is CASSPSRTGASNQPQHF. For the CDR3, the DNA is TGTGCCAGCAGTCCCAGTCGGACAGGGGCGAGCAATCAGCCCCAGCATTTT.